Reported below is one T cell receptor beta chain. This clonotype has only a few counts. This clone's antigen is unknown. No qualities accompany the bases; no much larger clone lies one base away. These data belong to a study of regulatory T cells in long-lasting Graves disease (dated by TCRdb to about 2021). Regarding the study in general: Persistent Graves' disease was defined as persistently positive TSH receptor autoantibodies together with antithyroid drug treatment for over 5 years. This study used TCR sequencing and RNA sequencing of peripheral blood to compare persistent Graves' disease patients against newly diagnosed Graves' disease patients. The study was registered as a clinical trial and conducted in China. A total of 33 samples were covered by TCR sequencing, comprising 13 persistent and approximately 20 newly diagnosed Graves' disease patients. Antithyroid drugs had been taken for approximately 9.7 years on average by persistent Graves' disease patients in the clinical cohort. The study at large found these results: Compared with newly diagnosed patients, persistent Graves' disease patients had lower TCR Shannon entropy and fewer highly expanded clones, which suggests clonal expansion. As a limitation, the authors acknowledged that the small sample size may reduce accuracy. Sequencing and analysis were restricted to the TCR beta chain. Preferential use of TRBV28, TRBJ1-2 and TRBJ2-5 was observed in persistent disease, whereas TRBV20-1 and TRBJ2-1 were favored in newly diagnosed disease. Because the primary lesion, thyroid tissue, could not be accessed, the study looked at peripheral blood alone. Patients with persistent disease shared more public clonotypes (about 2,500) than newly diagnosed patients did (nearly 1,000).

The meaning of the sample's time point label: persistent/refractory GD, antithyroid drugs over 5 years with positive TRAb. For both TCR sequencing and RNA sequencing, RNA was extracted from PBMCs using TRIzol. Graves' disease was diagnosed according to American Thyroid Association guidelines. The patients came from an endocrinology department in Xi'an, China. Each patient gave approximately 8.8 milliliters of peripheral blood, collected in an EDTA anticoagulant tube. PBMCs were isolated by Ficoll Paque Plus density gradient separation without further T cell sorting. An Agilent 2100 Bioanalyzer and agarose gel were used to assess RNA quality, and a NanoDrop 2000 was used to measure RNA concentration. The V and J ends are trimmed by 4 bases and 6 bases, leaving 21 bases between them. The germline V gene (reference sequence) yields GTSNPN for CDR1 and SVGIG for CDR2. Spanning cysteine to phenylalanine, the CDR3 consists of 15 amino acids. Just the 45-base CDR3 DNA is kept, in frame starting at base 1.

The library was obtained by multiplex PCR. For sequencing, an Illumina HiSeq 4000 was employed. TCR beta libraries were built with iRepertoire HTBI primers and Arm-PCR amplification of CDR3 regions. Gel purification was performed on PCR products prior to sequencing. The published analysis was carried out like this. Gene usage analysis of CDR3 amino acid clonotypes used the roughly 60 TRBV and about 14 TRBJ segments found across samples. COPE and FqMerger were used to merge the filtered high-quality paired reads into contigs. BLAST was used to align contigs to IMGT TRBV, TRBD and TRBJ reference genes, and CDR3 was defined according to IMGT. Any clonotype with a frequency above 0.1% was counted as a highly expanded clone. Repertoire diversity was measured by Shannon entropy, and V-J evenness by the Gini coefficient. A clonotype was considered public if more than one individual shared it. TCRdb reprocessing: public reads trimmed at Q25 with fastp, clones called with MiXCR, in-frame beta chains kept. Duplicate CDR3 protein sequences are folded into a single record with the most common DNA and genes. Clone size and V and J calls follow TCRdb, not the original study. For this sample there are over 350,000 distinct CDR3 sequences; under 25% appear just once. More than 20% of the sample belongs to the ten largest clones.

The receptor was isolated from a female donor with Graves disease. Rearrangement joined TRBV30 to TRBJ1-1; the D gene is unclear. The material was peripheral blood mononuclear cells (PBMCs), obtained when the disease was refractory, from a patient treated with antithyroid drugs. The nucleotide sequence is given as TGTGCCTGGATCCCGGTAGGGTTCAGAGACGCTGAAGCTTTCTTT. It translates as CAWIPVGFRDAEAFF.